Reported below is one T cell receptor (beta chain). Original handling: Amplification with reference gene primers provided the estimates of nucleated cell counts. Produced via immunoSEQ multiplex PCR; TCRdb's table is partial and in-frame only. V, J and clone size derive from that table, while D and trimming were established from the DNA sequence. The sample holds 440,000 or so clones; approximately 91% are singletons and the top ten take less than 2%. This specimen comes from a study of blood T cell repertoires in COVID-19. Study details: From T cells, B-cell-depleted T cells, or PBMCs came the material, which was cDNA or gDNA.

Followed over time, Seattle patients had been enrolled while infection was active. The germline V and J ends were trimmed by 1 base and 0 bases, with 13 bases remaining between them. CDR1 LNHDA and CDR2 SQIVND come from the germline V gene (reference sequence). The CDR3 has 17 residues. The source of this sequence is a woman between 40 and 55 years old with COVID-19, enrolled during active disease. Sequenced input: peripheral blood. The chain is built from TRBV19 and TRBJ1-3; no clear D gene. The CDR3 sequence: CASSIGRQALSGNTIYF. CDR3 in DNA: TGTGCCAGTAGTATAGGGCGCCAGGCGCTCTCTGGAAACACCATATATTTT.